The following is a T cell receptor (beta chain) sequence with its context. Random-hexamer reverse transcription was applied to about 0.5 to 1 ug RNA. TCRdb itself ran the immunoSEQ multiplex PCR reads through MiXCR, one entry per CDR3 protein. This table holds fewer than 85,000 distinct CDR3 sequences, 95% found once. The source of the sample is a study of CD8 T cells in Susac syndrome. Looking at the study overall: Sequencing included Susac syndrome patients, about 6 of them with active disease and roughly eight in remission.

Peripheral blood CD8+ and CD4+ T cells were profiled by TCR beta sequencing. Negative isolation yielded CD8+ and CD4+ T cells; FACS enriched TEMRA cells. This CDR3 comprises 20 residues. Germline loops: CDR1 MDHEN, CDR2 SYDVKM. V lost 5 bases and J lost 1, with 24 bases in between. The origin of this receptor is a human donor with Susac syndrome. The J gene is TRBJ2-6, the V gene TRBV28, with D tentatively TRBD1 (5 bases). Sequencing was carried out using CD8+ T cells from PBMCs. CDR3 region: CASSAFPTEELGSGANVLTF. The DNA of the CDR3 is TGTGCCAGCAGTGCATTTCCGACAGAGGAACTGGGATCTGGGGCCAACGTCCTGACTTTC.